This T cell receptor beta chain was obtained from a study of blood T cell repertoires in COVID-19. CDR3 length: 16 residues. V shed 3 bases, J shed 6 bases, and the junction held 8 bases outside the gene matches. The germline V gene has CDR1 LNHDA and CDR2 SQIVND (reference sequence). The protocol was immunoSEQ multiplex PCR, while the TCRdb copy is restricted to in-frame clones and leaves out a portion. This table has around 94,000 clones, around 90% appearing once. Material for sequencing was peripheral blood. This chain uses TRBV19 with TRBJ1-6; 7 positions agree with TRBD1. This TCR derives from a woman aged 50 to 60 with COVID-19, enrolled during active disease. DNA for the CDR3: TGTGCCAGTAGTATCGGCCGGGACAGACCTAATTCACCCCTCCACTTT. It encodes CASSIGRDRPNSPLHF. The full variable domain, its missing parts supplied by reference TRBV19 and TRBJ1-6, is DGGITQSPKYLFRKEGQNVTLSCEQNLNHDAMYWYRQDPGQGLRLIYYSQIVNDFQKGDIAEGYSVSREKKESFPLTVTSAQKNPTAFYLCASSIGRDRPNSPLHFGNGTRLTVT.